Listed here are 17 T cell receptor beta chains from one sample, sequenced in a study of cytotoxic CD8 clonotypes in ibrutinib-treated CLL. This table comes from immunoSEQ multiplex PCR, and its TCRdb copy is limited to in-frame clones, with some not included. The sample includes about 300,000 clones, roughly 76% of them seen just once. This material consisted of PBMCs, taken at disease progression, from a patient treated with ibrutinib. These receptors all stem from a human donor with chronic lymphocytic leukemia.

V gene TRBV5-4 combines with J gene TRBJ1-5; tentatively, D is TRBD1 (6 bases). Deletions cut 5 bases from V and 7 bases from J, with 13 bases between. The CDR3 runs to 13 residues. Looked up from germline, CDR1 is SGHNT and CDR2 is YYREEE (reference sequence). CDR3 sequence reads: CASSLNRDQPQHF. The CDR3 coding sequence is TGTGCCAGCAGTCTGAACAGGGACCAGCCCCAGCATTTT.

As regards this clone: Other DNA variants within this sample encode the same CDR3. The CDR3 is CASSPGQGYEQYF. CDR3 coding DNA: TGTGCCAGCAGCCCGGGACAGGGCTACGAGCAGTACTTC. V and J are TRBV14 and TRBJ2-7, with 9 bases fitting TRBD1. Losses at the gene ends were 4 bases for V and 3 bases for J; bases not matched to a gene: 1. The V gene's germline CDR1 is SGHDN and CDR2 FVKESK. The CDR3 loop spans 13 amino acids. Complete variable domain (other parts from reference TRBV14 and TRBJ2-7): EAGVTQFPSHSVIEKGQTVTLRCDPISGHDNLYWYRRVMGKEIKFLLHFVKESKQDESGMPNNRFLAERTGGTYSTLKVQPAELEDSGVYFCASSPGQGYEQYFGPGTRLTVT.

This chain joins TRBV5-4 and TRBJ2-3; D remains ambiguous. Trimming removed 3 bases at V and 1 base at J, with 12 bases between. This CDR3 has 15 amino acids. Germline CDR1 reads SGHNT; CDR2 reads YYREEE (reference sequence). CDR3: CASSSPLTGTDTQYF. As DNA, the CDR3 is TGTGCCAGCAGCTCCCCTCTAACGGGCACAGATACGCAGTATTTT.

The genes are TRBV29-1 and TRBJ2-3; maybe TRBD2 (7 bases). The V end was cut by 5 bases, the J end by 4 bases, with 16 bases between. This CDR3 has 14 amino acids. Germline V CDR1 and CDR2: SQVTM, ANQGSEA. CDR3 DNA: TGCAGCGTTCGGGGAGGGGGAGTTTCAGATACGCAGTATTTT. As protein: CSVRGGGVSDTQYF.

V and J are TRBV20-1 and TRBJ1-2, with D maybe TRBD1 (5 bases). With 6 bases removed from V and 5 bases from J, the gap between germline ends came to 10 bases. The germline CDR1 and CDR2 sequences are DFQATT and SNEGSKA (reference sequence). The CDR3 runs 11 residues. Here the CDR3 DNA reads TGCAGTGCCTCGACAGCTTATGGCTACACCTTC. Amino acids: CSASTAYGYTF.

This rearrangement joins TRBV5-5 to TRBJ1-1, with D hard to call. This CDR3 spans 13 amino acids. Deletions cut 1 base from V and 6 bases from J, with 10 bases between. CDR1 and CDR2 (germline): SGHKS, YYEKEE (reference sequence). This chain's CDR3 is CASSLMRHAEAFF. The CDR3, as DNA: TGTGCCAGCAGCTTGATGAGGCACGCTGAAGCTTTCTTT.

This clone was recorded a few times. The chain is built from TRBV7-2 and TRBJ2-1; the match to TRBD2 covers 10 bases. The germline gives CDR1 SGHTA, CDR2 FQGNSA. V was clipped by 3 bases and J by 8 bases; unmatched bases: 7. This CDR3 comprises 15 residues. Written as DNA, the CDR3 is TGTGCCAGCAGCTTTTACGCTAGCGGGAGTTATGAGCAGTTCTTC. It yields the protein CASSFYASGSYEQFF.

A few counts support this clone. This rearrangement joins TRBV7-6 to TRBJ2-7, with 9 bases aligning to TRBD2. V was clipped by 5 bases and J by 7 bases; unmatched bases: 9. The germline V gene encodes CDR1 SGHVS and CDR2 FNYEAQ. The CDR3 has 14 residues. CDR3 sequence reads: CASSHGTSYWEQYF. The CDR3 DNA sequence: TGTGCCAGCAGCCACGGGACTAGCTATTGGGAGCAGTACTTC.

The chain employs TRBV9 and TRBJ2-5; 8 bases agree with TRBD2. Germline V gives CDR1 SGDLS, CDR2 YYNGEE. Trimming took 1 base from V and 3 from J; bases not matched to a gene: 8. The CDR3 extends over 16 amino acids. The CDR3 sequence is CASSVNVLAGEETQYF. The CDR3 bases are TGTGCCAGCAGCGTAAATGTGCTAGCGGGCGAAGAGACCCAGTACTTC.

This clone was observed a few times. The rearrangement links TRBV7-9 to TRBJ1-1; TRBD1 matches 8 bases. With V trimmed by 5 bases and J by 5 bases, 7 bases remained unmatched. Per the germline V gene, CDR1 is SEHNR and CDR2 is FQNEAQ (reference sequence). This CDR3 is built from 14 residues. The CDR3 DNA sequence: TGTGCCAGCAGCCAGGGGGCAGGTGGAACTGAAGCTTTCTTT. This translates into CASSQGAGGTEAFF.

The chain joins TRBV7-2 to TRBJ2-7; D is possibly TRBD1 (8 bases). V lost 1 base and J lost 7, with 14 bases in between. Germline lookup yields CDR1 SGHTA and CDR2 FQGNSA. CDR3 length: 14 residues. CDR3: CASSLVQGEGEQYF. The CDR3 DNA reads TGTGCCAGCAGCTTAGTACAGGGGGAGGGAGAGCAGTACTTC.

V gene TRBV29-1 combines with J gene TRBJ2-3; D gene unclear. The CDR3 is 12 amino acids. CDR1 SQVTM and CDR2 ANQGSEA come from the germline V gene. V lost 4 bases to trimming and J lost 3 bases, with 8 bases between them. The CDR3 spells CSVVSGTDTQYF. CDR3 DNA: TGCAGCGTTGTTAGTGGGACAGATACGCAGTATTTT.

The chain joins TRBV7-2 to TRBJ1-2; 9 positions agree with TRBD1. Germline V gene lookup returns CDR1 SGHTA and CDR2 FQGNSA. J was trimmed by 3 bases and V by 6 bases; bases with no gene match: 11. The CDR3 spans 16 residues. This CDR3 reads CASSHAKGQGYYGYTF. The CDR3 DNA reads TGTGCCAGCAGTCACGCAAAGGGACAGGGATACTATGGCTACACCTTC.

This clone was recorded only once. This sequence joins TRBV18 and TRBJ2-5, with D perhaps matching TRBD2 (5 bases). V was pared by 4 bases and J by 9 bases, with 21 bases between. Looked up from germline, CDR1 is KGHSH and CDR2 is LQKENI. The CDR3 is 15 amino acids. CDR3 region: CASSHLVASILAQYF. As DNA, the CDR3 is TGTGCCAGCTCACACTTGGTAGCGTCGATCTTAGCCCAGTACTTC. Together with reference TRBV18 and TRBJ2-5, the CDR3 gives the full variable domain: NAGVMQNPRHLVRRRGQEARLRCSPMKGHSHVYWYRQLPEEGLKFMVYLQKENIIDESGMPKERFSAEFPKEGPSILRIQQVVRGDSAAYFCASSHLVASILAQYFGPGTRLLVL.

This chain links TRBV9 with TRBJ2-3; 16 bases are shared with TRBD2. V lost 4 bases to trimming and J lost 1 base; unmatched junction nucleotides: 6. This CDR3 region has 18 residues. From germline, CDR1 is SGDLS and CDR2 YYNGEE. The CDR3 here is CASSSGTSGGAGTDTQYF. The CDR3 nucleotides read TGTGCCAGCAGCTCGGGGACTAGCGGGGGGGCCGGCACAGATACGCAGTATTTT.

The J gene is TRBJ1-1, the V gene TRBV7-3; no firm D call. The germline V and J ends were trimmed by 0 bases and 3 bases, with 11 bases remaining between them. The CDR3 sequence is 15 residues long. Germline V gene lookup returns CDR1 SGHTA and CDR2 FQGTGA. DNA of the CDR3: TGTGCCAGCAGCTTAACGCGGGTACGGGACACTGAAGCTTTCTTT. Protein product: CASSLTRVRDTEAFF.

This clone has just one count. The chain joins TRBV7-9 to TRBJ2-2, with no clear D. V was cut by 3 bases and J by 0 bases, with 2 bases left in between. This CDR3 is 13 amino acids long. Germline lookup yields CDR1 SEHNR and CDR2 FQNEAQ (reference sequence). The CDR3 bases are TGTGCCAGCAGCTTCCCGAACACCGGGGAGCTGTTTTTT. This sequence encodes CASSFPNTGELFF.